This TCR beta chain was retrieved from a study of T cells in Graves' hyperthyroidism and ophthalmopathy. A word on this clonotype: Its cognate antigen is unknown.

The V end was cut by 6 bases, the J end by 1 base, with 12 bases between. The V gene's germline CDR1 is MNHEY and CDR2 SVGEGT. The CDR3 covers 15 residues. Hyperthyroidism patients were newly diagnosed, had disease duration under 2 months, and were aged 18 to 65 years. Diagnosis rested on symptoms, serum thyroxine and TRAb, thyroid ultrasound, and orbital computed tomography. Study findings and constraints: Blood also contained most expanded thyroid clonotypes above 0.001. Ophthalmopathy onset followed model prediction by a median approximately 7 months.

RNA transcripts gave rise to amplified TCR beta CDR3 regions. HTBI primers drove first-round RT-PCR of the TCR CDR3. TCRdb reprocessed the multiplex PCR reads via MiXCR and lists one record per CDR3 protein. This sample yields under 550,000 distinct CDR3 sequences, of which roughly 13% are seen a single time; about 5% belongs to the top ten. The sequencing input was blood. The clonotype was recovered from a woman younger than 30 with Graves' hyperthyroidism. V usage is TRBV6-2 or TRBV6-3 and J usage is TRBJ2-2; no clear D gene. The CDR3 bases are TGTGCCAGCAGCCCTTGGGATCAGAACACCGGGGAGCTGTTTTTT. Translated, it gives CASSPWDQNTGELFF.